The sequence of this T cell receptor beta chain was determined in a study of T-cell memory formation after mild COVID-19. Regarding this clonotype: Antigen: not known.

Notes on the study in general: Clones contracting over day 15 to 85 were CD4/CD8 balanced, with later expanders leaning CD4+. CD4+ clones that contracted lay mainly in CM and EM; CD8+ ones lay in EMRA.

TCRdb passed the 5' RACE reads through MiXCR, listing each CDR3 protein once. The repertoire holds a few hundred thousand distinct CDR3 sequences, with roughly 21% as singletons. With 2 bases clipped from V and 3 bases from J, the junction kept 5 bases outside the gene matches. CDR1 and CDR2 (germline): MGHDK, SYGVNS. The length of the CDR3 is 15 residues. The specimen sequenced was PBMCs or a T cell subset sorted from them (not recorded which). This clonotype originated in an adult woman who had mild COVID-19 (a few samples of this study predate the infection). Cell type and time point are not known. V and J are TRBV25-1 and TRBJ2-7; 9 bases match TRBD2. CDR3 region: CASSERGTSSYEQYF. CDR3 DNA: TGTGCCAGCAGTGAAAGGGGGACTAGCAGCTACGAGCAGTACTTC.